These 3 T cell receptor beta chains were all obtained from the same sample, sequenced in a study of blood T cell repertoires in COVID-19. The table came from immunoSEQ multiplex PCR; TCRdb's copy has only in-frame clones and leaves some out. The sample lists over 200,000 clones, around nine tenths seen once, with around 3.6% in the top ten. The sequenced sample consisted of PBMCs or T cells enriched from blood (not recorded which). The source of these receptors is a young woman who had been exposed to COVID-19.

The V gene is TRBV29-1, the J gene TRBJ2-7; 10 nucleotides agree with TRBD2. J lost 4 bases, V lost 6 bases, and 9 bases had no gene match. The CDR3 spans 14 residues. Germline V gene sequence: CDR1 SQVTM, CDR2 ANQGSEA. The CDR3, as DNA: TGCAGCGTCGTTCCTAGCGGGAGCAGATACGAGCAGTACTTC. Translated, it gives CSVVPSGSRYEQYF.

V is TRBV5-1 and J is TRBJ2-5; 10 bases match TRBD2. Per the germline V gene, CDR1 is SGHRS and CDR2 is YFSETQ. With 2 bases clipped from V and 1 base from J, the junction kept 14 bases outside the gene matches. This CDR3 is built from 19 residues. The CDR3 is CASSLSRTSGSDIQETQYF. DNA for the CDR3: TGCGCCAGCAGCTTATCGAGGACTAGCGGATCGGATATCCAAGAGACCCAGTACTTC.

The J gene is TRBJ1-5, the V gene TRBV10-2; D unclear. The CDR3 contains 14 residues. In germline, CDR1 is WSHSY, CDR2 SAAADI. With 2 bases removed from V and 4 bases from J, the gap between germline ends came to 9 bases. CDR3 protein: CASSEALLNQPQHF. Here the CDR3 DNA reads TGCGCCAGCAGTGAGGCCCTACTTAATCAGCCCCAGCATTTT.